These 21 T cell receptor beta chains originate from one sample sequenced in a study of beta chain features in type 1 diabetes. Every bit of the isolated RNA underwent reverse transcription, so sequencing read expressed TCRB transcripts. Sequencing was performed with immunoSEQ multiplex PCR; in TCRdb, only in-frame clones are kept and a portion is missing. Altogether about 620,000 clones are present, less than 20% being singletons, with the ten largest covering about 0.093%. Sequences were obtained from naive CD4+ T cells from blood. These receptors were collected from a man between 18 and 29 years old in good health.

The V call is TRBV18, the J call TRBJ2-3; 7 bases agree with TRBD1. The CDR3 consists of 17 residues. In germline, CDR1 is KGHSH, CDR2 LQKENI. The V gene end was trimmed by 4 bases and the J gene end by 7 bases; junction bases not matched to a gene: 17. The DNA of the CDR3 is TGTGCCAGCTCACGGACCCGGGACAGCAGTAGGTTTAATACGCAGTATTTT. Its translation: CASSRTRDSSRFNTQYF.

J is TRBJ2-5 and V is TRBV7-2, with 7 bases that match TRBD1. Germline V CDR1 and CDR2: SGHTA, FQGNSA. The CDR3 loop spans 15 amino acids. Unmatched junction bases numbered 3, after V lost 1 base and J lost 1 base. The CDR3 region is CASSLVRGPQETQYF. CDR3 bases: TGTGCCAGCAGCTTAGTAAGGGGGCCCCAAGAGACCCAGTACTTC.

This clone was seen only a few times. V gene TRBV7-9 combines with J gene TRBJ1-2; no clear D gene. Per the germline V gene, CDR1 is SEHNR and CDR2 is FQNEAQ (reference sequence). V gave up 3 bases and J gave up 2 bases, with 13 bases separating them. The CDR3 is 15 amino acids. CDR3 DNA sequence: TGTGCCAGCAGCTTGTTTAACGAACCCAACTATGGCTACACCTTC. Amino acid sequence: CASSLFNEPNYGYTF.

The chain uses TRBV30 and TRBJ1-2; tentatively, D is TRBD1 (5 bases). The CDR3 has 12 amino acids. Trimming left V 4 bases short and J 3 bases short, with 9 bases between. Germline CDR1 GTSNPN, CDR2 SVGIG (reference sequence). CDR3 coding DNA: TGTGCCTGGACGACAGCCGACTATGGCTACACCTTC. This translates into CAWTTADYGYTF.

This clone was observed a few times. This sequence joins TRBV11-2 and TRBJ1-2; D is unclear. CDR1 is SGHAT and CDR2 is FQNNGV in the germline V gene. Deletions cut 1 base from V and 8 bases from J, with 20 bases between. This CDR3 has 16 amino acids. CDR3 nucleotide sequence: TGTGCCAGCAGCTTAGGAGGCTCCTCGGGAGCCGTCGGCTACACCTTC. Translating gives CASSLGGSSGAVGYTF.

This clone was seen a few times. V usage is TRBV7-2 and J usage is TRBJ2-7; D may match TRBD1 or TRBD2 (5 bases each). This CDR3 contains 15 residues. V dropped 5 bases and J dropped 2 bases, with 16 bases sitting between them. Germline V CDR1 and CDR2: SGHTA, FQGNSA. The CDR3 loop reads CASSNNRGPAYEQYF. CDR3 nucleotides: TGTGCCAGCAGCAACAACCGGGGCCCAGCCTACGAGCAGTACTTC.

This clone was counted a few times. CDR3 DNA sequence: TGTGCCAGCAGCCGGGACGGTGAAAAACTGTTTTTT. Translated, it gives CASSRDGEKLFF. V gene TRBV5-5 combines with J gene TRBJ1-4; D might be TRBD1 (5 bases). Per germline, CDR1 SGHKS and CDR2 YYEKEE (reference sequence). The CDR3 is 12 amino acids. V was shortened by 4 bases and J by 7 bases, with 8 bases between the two germline ends.

This clone turned up a few times. The chain combines TRBV11-2 with TRBJ2-7, with D perhaps TRBD1 (5 bases). The length of the CDR3 is 13 residues. Germline V lookup: CDR1 SGHAT, CDR2 FQNNGV. The V and J ends lost 1 base and 3 bases respectively, with 7 bases between them. CDR3 in amino acids: CASSLAGIYEQYF. CDR3 nucleotide sequence: TGTGCCAGCAGCTTAGCAGGGATCTACGAGCAGTACTTC.

This clone has only a few counts. CDR3 in amino acids: CASGVGYGYTF. The DNA for the CDR3 is TGTGCTAGTGGGGTCGGGTATGGCTACACCTTC. The chain is built from TRBV12-5 and TRBJ1-2; no clear D. Trimming took 6 bases from V and 5 from J, leaving 7 bases between them. The CDR3 is 11 amino acids. Per the germline V gene, CDR1 is LGHNT and CDR2 is FRNRAP.

A few counts support this clone. V is TRBV27 and J is TRBJ2-7; TRBD1 aligns across 9 bases. The length of the CDR3 is 15 residues. Trimming removed 5 bases from V and 4 bases from J; junction bases left unmatched: 9. Looked up from germline, CDR1 is MNHEY and CDR2 is SMNVEV (reference sequence). This CDR3 is CASSRPGQGVYEQYF. CDR3 nucleotide sequence: TGTGCCAGCAGTAGACCGGGACAGGGAGTTTACGAGCAGTACTTC.

The chain recombines TRBV9 with TRBJ1-2; TRBD1 matches at 9 bases. V dropped 0 bases and J dropped 8; count of bases not matched to a gene: 8. CDR1 and CDR2 (germline): SGDLS, YYNGEE. The CDR3 has 15 residues. CDR3 protein: CASSVALQGALGYTF. For the CDR3, the DNA is TGTGCCAGCAGCGTAGCTCTACAGGGGGCTTTGGGCTACACCTTC.

This clone was observed a handful of times. This chain joins TRBV5-1 and TRBJ2-2, with TRBD1 matching 7 bases. Per germline, CDR1 SGHRS and CDR2 YFSETQ. The trim removed 5 bases at V and 1 base at J, leaving 5 bases unmatched. This CDR3 contains 15 residues. The CDR3 coding sequence is TGCGCCAGCAGAGACAGGGTATTGAACACCGGGGAGCTGTTTTTT. Protein: CASRDRVLNTGELFF.

Only a few counts were recorded for this clone. The rearrangement links TRBV7-9 to TRBJ1-2; 8 bases agree with TRBD1. The CDR3 is 14 amino acids. Germline trimming cut 5 bases from V and 4 bases from J; bases unmatched to any gene: 6. Germline values: CDR1 SEHNR, CDR2 FQNEAQ (reference sequence). CDR3 bases: TGTGCCAGCAGCCCTGGACAGGGTGGCTATGGCTACACCTTC. Translating it yields CASSPGQGGYGYTF.

The chain links TRBV4-1 to TRBJ2-5; 10 bases fit TRBD1. CDR1 is MGHRA and CDR2 is YSYEKL in the germline V gene. The CDR3 loop spans 17 amino acids. The V gene end was trimmed by 4 bases and the J gene end by 1 base; junction bases not matched to a gene: 9. In DNA, the CDR3 is TGCGCCAGCAGCCGGACATCCAGGACAGGGGGCCAAGAGACCCAGTACTTC. The encoded protein is CASSRTSRTGGQETQYF.

The rearrangement links TRBV4-3 to TRBJ1-3, with D possibly TRBD1 on 6 matching bases. The V end was cut by 1 base, the J end by 0 bases, with 13 bases between. The germline CDR1 and CDR2 sequences are LGHNA and YSLEER. The CDR3 has 17 residues. CDR3 sequence (DNA): TGCGCCAGCAGCCAAGTCTCCGGCAGGGGCTCTGGAAACACCATATATTTT. Encoded protein: CASSQVSGRGSGNTIYF.

The chain carries TRBV7-2 and TRBJ2-1; 10 bases fit TRBD1. CDR3 length: 13 amino acids. Germline assignment: CDR1 SGHTA and CDR2 FQGNSA. The junction had 7 bases not matched to a gene; V was cut back by 5 bases and J by 12 bases. Here the CDR3 reads CASSPGQGRVQFF. The CDR3 DNA follows: TGTGCCAGCAGCCCGGGACAGGGGAGAGTGCAGTTCTTC.

V is TRBV6-4 and J is TRBJ2-2; D possibly corresponds to TRBD1 (5 bases). Germline loops: CDR1 MRHNA, CDR2 SNTAGT. The V end was cut by 5 bases, the J end by 1 base, with 8 bases between. This CDR3 region has 14 residues. CDR3 sequence reads: CASSTGVNTGELFF. CDR3 DNA: TGTGCCAGCAGTACAGGAGTGAACACCGGGGAGCTGTTTTTT.

This clone appeared a few times. In DNA form, the CDR3 reads TGTGCCAGCAGTTTCTGGACAGGGAGGTTGGCTGAAGCTTTCTTT. Translating it yields CASSFWTGRLAEAFF. The rearrangement uses TRBV27 and TRBJ1-1; 8 bases fit TRBD1. CDR3 length: 15 residues. The V segment lost 3 bases and the J segment 6 bases; nucleotides outside the gene matches: 9. Germline CDR1 MNHEY, CDR2 SMNVEV (reference sequence).

This clone was observed a few times. In nucleotides, the CDR3 is TGTGCCAGTAGTGCCGTTACGGGGTCCGGGGAGCTGTTTTTT. The encoded protein is CASSAVTGSGELFF. V usage is TRBV19 and J usage is TRBJ2-2; D is possibly TRBD2 (5 bases). The CDR3 spans 14 residues. Germline V lookup: CDR1 LNHDA, CDR2 SQIVND (reference sequence). Between the trimmed V and J ends, which lost 5 bases and 6 bases, there was a span of 13 bases.

This clone came up a few times. The chain is built from TRBV25-1 and TRBJ1-2, with D hard to call. The CDR3 has 15 residues. CDR1 is MGHDK, CDR2 SYGVNS, per germline. Between the trimmed V and J ends, which lost 2 bases and 4 bases, there was a span of 14 bases. The CDR3 sequence: CASSEVGGRVYGYTF. CDR3 nucleotide sequence: TGTGCCAGCAGTGAAGTCGGAGGGAGGGTCTATGGCTACACCTTC.

This chain connects TRBV28 to TRBJ2-2; D is possibly TRBD2 (5 bases). V gave up 3 bases and J gave up 5 bases, with 13 bases separating them. The V gene's germline CDR1 is MDHEN and CDR2 SYDVKM. The CDR3 length is 15 residues. CDR3 loop: CASSLSATGTGELFF. The CDR3 DNA is TGTGCCAGCAGTTTGTCAGCGACGGGAACCGGGGAGCTGTTTTTT.